These 4 T cell receptor beta chains were sequenced from one sample in a study of OX40 agonist ivuxolimab in advanced cancers. The repertoire was sequenced with immunoSEQ multiplex PCR; TCRdb's copy has only in-frame clones and lacks some. The table lists about 18,000 clones, 65% to 75% of them singletons. The sample consisted of CD4+ or CD8+ T cells sorted from blood, taken in a trial of the OX40 agonist ivuxolimab. Receptors originate from an adult with an advanced solid tumor such as melanoma, head and neck, liver or kidney cancer.

The chain recombines TRBV9 with TRBJ2-1; D is undetermined. V was shortened by 5 bases and J by 2 bases, with 17 bases between the two germline ends. CDR1 is SGDLS, CDR2 YYNGEE, per germline. This CDR3 comprises 16 residues. CDR3 nucleotides: TGTGCCAGCAGTCGTAGTGGTGGCTATACCTACAATGAGCAGTTCTTC. This translates into CASSRSGGYTYNEQFF. Based on the CDR3 plus reference TRBV9 and TRBJ2-1, the full variable domain is DSGVTQTPKHLITATGQRVTLRCSPRSGDLSVYWYQQSLDQGLQFLIQYYNGEERAKGNILERFSAQQFPDLHSELNLSSLELGDSALYFCASSRSGGYTYNEQFFGPGTRLTVL.

V and J are TRBV28 and TRBJ1-4; TRBD1 aligns across 8 bases. This CDR3 is 16 amino acids long. V trimming: 3 bases; J trimming: 8 bases; junction bases outside the gene matches: 11. The germline V gene has CDR1 MDHEN and CDR2 SYDVKM. CDR3 DNA sequence: TGTGCCAGCAGTTTCACATCAGGGGGCAGGGAAGAAAAACTGTTTTTT. Its translation: CASSFTSGGREEKLFF. Based on the CDR3 plus reference TRBV28 and TRBJ1-4, the full variable domain is DVKVTQSSRYLVKRTGEKVFLECVQDMDHENMFWYRQDPGLGLRLIYFSYDVKMKEKGDIPEGYSVSREKKERFSLILESASTNQTSMYLCASSFTSGGREEKLFFGSGTQLSVL.

The chain has TRBV6-6 and TRBJ1-1; D is unclear. V was shortened by 0 bases and J by 13 bases, with 15 bases between the two germline ends. The CDR3 loop spans 13 amino acids. Germline V gene sequence: CDR1 MNHNY, CDR2 SVGAGI (reference sequence). In DNA form, the CDR3 reads TGTGCCAGCAGTTACTCTACCAATCGGATCGGTTTCTTT. Translating gives CASSYSTNRIGFF.

The rearrangement links TRBV9 to TRBJ2-2, with D perhaps matching TRBD2 (6 bases). V shed 4 bases and J shed 2 bases, with 15 bases lying between them. From germline, CDR1 is SGDLS and CDR2 YYNGEE. The CDR3 is 16 amino acids. The CDR3, as DNA: TGTGCCAGCAGCCCCCGGGTAGCGGAAAACACCGGGGAGCTGTTTTTT. Translated: CASSPRVAENTGELFF.